A selection of T cell receptor beta chains follows, all from one sample in a study of CD8 T cells in ankylosing spondylitis. TCRdb fed the 5' RACE reads into MiXCR, producing one record per CDR3 protein. Of 310,000 or so distinct CDR3 sequences listed, 20% were seen once; the top ten hold 7.8%. Input material: blood, either unsorted or a sorted T cell fraction (not recorded which). The source is a male donor with ankylosing spondylitis or in good health (not recorded which). Each CDR3 is given with its conserved first and last residue. A D gene is named only where the DNA matches it firmly. Expanded clones get a size class; other rows say once, few or many, or leave the size out.

D gene	clone size	V gene	J gene	CDR3 DNA	CDR3 protein
TRBD2	NA	TRBV20-1	TRBJ2-1	TGCAGTGCTAGAGATTCCGGACTAGCGGGAGCTGAGCAGTTCTTC	CSARDSGLAGAEQFF
NA	NA	TRBV5-1	TRBJ2-3	TGCGCCAGCAGTCCTGGCGGGGCAACTAGCACAGATACGCAGTATTTT	CASSPGGATSTDTQYF
NA	NA	TRBV12-3/TRBV12-4	TRBJ1-2	TGTGCCAGCAGTTTTTCGTCCCGGGACGTGGGCGGCTACACCTTC	CASSFSSRDVGGYTF
NA	many	TRBV29-1	TRBJ1-1	TGCAGCGCCCTGGGGGGCATGAACACTGAAGCTTTCTTT	CSALGGMNTEAFF
TRBD2	NA	TRBV19	TRBJ2-1	TGTGCCAGTAACCCTAGCGGGAGGGCCTACAATGAGCAGTTCTTC	CASNPSGRAYNEQFF
NA	few	TRBV5-1	TRBJ2-4	TGCGCCAGCAGCTTGTGGGGGGAACGAAACATTCAGTACTTC	CASSLWGERNIQYF
TRBD2	few	TRBV5-1	TRBJ2-5	TGCGCCAGCAGCTTGGGTCTAGCGGGGACGTGGGGGACCCAGTACTTC	CASSLGLAGTWGTQYF
NA	many	TRBV20-1	TRBJ1-3	TGCAGTGCTAAGGCACCGAACCAACCCCACACCATATATTTT	CSAKAPNQPHTIYF
NA	NA	TRBV25-1	TRBJ1-2	TGTGCCAGCAGTGATTGGGTGGCTAACTATGGCTACACCTTC	CASSDWVANYGYTF
NA	NA	TRBV12-5	TRBJ2-3	TGTGCTAGTGGTTTTGGTTCTTCTAGCACAGATACGCAGTATTTT	CASGFGSSSTDTQYF